The next 30 T cell receptor beta chains were all read from a single sample in a study of blood T cells in healthy people across ages. A second about 6 to 11 cycle PCR used barcoded and J-beta primers. TCRdb reprocessed the 5' RACE reads with MiXCR, giving one entry per CDR3 protein. This sample yields hundreds of thousands of distinct CDR3 sequences, of which around 41% are seen a single time; about 30% belongs to the top ten. Sample: blood. These receptors all stem from a man older than 75 in good health.

The chain couples TRBV28 to TRBJ2-1, with TRBD1 matching over 10 bases. V trimming: 5 bases; J trimming: 9 bases; junction bases outside the gene matches: 16. The CDR3 covers 17 residues. Germline V gene sequence: CDR1 MDHEN, CDR2 SYDVKM. The CDR3 loop is CASSPLTSGTGAGEQFF. The DNA of the CDR3 is TGTGCCAGCAGTCCCCTCACTTCCGGGACAGGGGCGGGTGAGCAGTTCTTC.

About this clonotype: A read error may be the cause here, since a much bigger clone is one base away. This chain uses TRBV6-2 or TRBV6-3 with TRBJ2-7; D may be TRBD2 (5 bases). The CDR3 loop spans 12 amino acids. The germline V and J ends were trimmed by 5 bases and 7 bases, with 12 bases remaining between them. Germline loops: CDR1 MNHEY, CDR2 SVGEGT. This CDR3 reads CASSTPGSEQYF. CDR3 nucleotide sequence: TGTGCCAGCAGTACCCCGGGGAGTGAGCAGTACTTC.

Comment on this clonotype: Germline is not matched at one junction end, which may reflect a read error. The CDR3 loop reads CASSFSGTHTDTQYF. In nucleotides, the CDR3 is TGTGCCAGCAGTTTTAGCGGGACTCACACAGATACGCAGTACTTT. This chain connects TRBV28 to TRBJ2-3; 8 bases match TRBD2. The CDR3 has 15 residues. Looked up from germline, CDR1 is MDHEN and CDR2 is SYDVKM. Full variable domain (outside the CDR3, taken from reference TRBV28 and TRBJ2-3): DVKVTQSSRYLVKRTGEKVFLECVQDMDHENMFWYRQDPGLGLRLIYFSYDVKMKEKGDIPEGYSVSREKKERFSLILESASTNQTSMYLCASSFSGTHTDTQYFGPGTRLTVL.

This clonotype turned up a few times. V usage is TRBV28 and J usage is TRBJ2-7; D may be TRBD1 (5 bases). With 5 bases removed from V and 10 bases from J, the gap between germline ends came to 15 bases. CDR3 size: 12 residues. Germline-derived CDR1 and CDR2 are MDHEN and SYDVKM. CDR3 in DNA: TGTGCCAGCAGTGAAAGCAGGGTTACCCAGTACTTC. Its protein is CASSESRVTQYF.

This clonotype was seen only a few times. The chain uses TRBV12-3 or TRBV12-4 and TRBJ2-4; D might be TRBD1 (5 bases). The CDR3 loop spans 15 amino acids. Trimming shortened V by 7 bases and J by 2 bases, and 15 bases separated the two germline ends. The CDR3 DNA is TGTGCCAGCACCGAGGCAGGGCGGACCAAAAACATTCAGTACTTC. This codes for CASTEAGRTKNIQYF.

Of note for this clonotype: A junction boundary mismatches the germline segment, possibly from a read error. V and J are TRBV6-6 and TRBJ2-3; D not certain. The CDR3 consists of 16 residues. Germline V gives CDR1 MNHNY, CDR2 SVGAGI (reference sequence). The CDR3 DNA sequence: TGTGCCAGCAGTAACAGAGAATTGGAAAGAGAAGATATGCAGTATTTT. Its protein is CASSNRELEREDMQYF.

The chain uses TRBV12-3 or TRBV12-4 and TRBJ2-5; D is unresolved. Matching the DNA end better, TRBJ2-7 makes the J call doubtful. CDR3 length: 15 amino acids. The CDR3, as DNA: TGTGCCAGCAGTTTGGTCTCGGTGGGGACCTACGAGCAGTACTTC. Residues: CASSLVSVGTYEQYF.

This clonotype was found once. The chain has TRBV3-1 and TRBJ2-5, with 8 nucleotides matching TRBD1. The CDR3 is made up of 21 amino acids. Per the germline V gene, CDR1 is LGHDT and CDR2 is YNNKEL (reference sequence). After removal of 0 bases from V and 1 base from J, the junction contained 19 bases not matched to a gene. This chain's CDR3 is CASSQEHEDRDVPTLQETQYF. The DNA for the CDR3 is TGTGCCAGCAGCCAAGAGCATGAGGACAGGGACGTACCGACACTCCAAGAGACCCAGTACTTC.

There are a few counts of this clonotype. The genes are TRBV14 and TRBJ2-7; D is possibly TRBD2 (5 bases). Trimming shortened V by 4 bases and J by 3 bases, and 16 bases separated the two germline ends. The CDR3 runs 15 residues. Per germline, CDR1 SGHDN and CDR2 FVKESK. In nucleotides, the CDR3 is TGTGCCAGCAGCCCGCCCGGACCGGGAATCTACGAGCAGTACTTC. This translates into CASSPPGPGIYEQYF.

The rearrangement uses TRBV7-2 and TRBJ1-2, with D possibly matching TRBD1 (5 bases). Germline values: CDR1 SGHTA, CDR2 FQGNSA. V lost 5 bases and J lost 1, with 20 bases in between. The CDR3 consists of 17 residues. CDR3 in DNA: TGTGCCAGCAGCCCGCAGCGAACGGGACGTTTTAACTATGGCTACACCTTC. Protein product: CASSPQRTGRFNYGYTF.

Many counts were recorded for this clonotype. The chain has TRBV6-2 or TRBV6-3 and TRBJ2-7, with 8 bases identical to TRBD1. V gave up 6 bases and J gave up 6 bases; unmatched junction bases: 4. Germline V gene sequence: CDR1 MNHEY, CDR2 SVGEGT. CDR3 length: 12 residues. The CDR3, as DNA: TGTGCCAGCAGGGACAGGGCGCTCGAGCAGTACTTC. Translation: CASRDRALEQYF.

Only a few counts were recorded for this clonotype. The CDR3 here is CASSQARIYEQYF. The CDR3 nucleotides are TGTGCCAGCAGTCAGGCCAGGATCTACGAGCAGTACTTC. The chain uses TRBV11-2 and TRBJ2-7; D is uncertain. Germline CDR1 and CDR2: SGHAT and FQNNGV. Trimming took 6 bases from V and 3 from J, leaving 12 bases between them. There are 13 residues in the CDR3.

The J gene is TRBJ2-5, the V gene TRBV6-5; the D is unclear. The CDR3 totals 16 residues. Germline V gene data show CDR1 as MNHEY and CDR2 as SVGAGI. V gave up 6 bases and J gave up 0 bases, with 17 bases separating them. The DNA of the CDR3 is TGTGCCAGCAGCAACACGAACGACGGTAACCAAGAGACCCAGTACTTC. This codes for CASSNTNDGNQETQYF.

The chain employs TRBV6-2 or TRBV6-3 and TRBJ2-5; 9 nucleotides agree with TRBD2. CDR3 length: 15 amino acids. Germline loops: CDR1 MNHEY, CDR2 SVGEGT. Unmatched junction bases numbered 12, after V lost 2 bases and J lost 11 bases. CDR3 amino acids: CASSYVGRGGLEQYF. As DNA, the CDR3 is TGTGCCAGCAGTTACGTCGGGCGGGGGGGCTTAGAGCAGTACTTC.

At least ten counts were recorded for this clonotype. The rearrangement joins TRBV10-2 to TRBJ2-1; 8 bases align to TRBD2. Germline assignment: CDR1 WSHSY and CDR2 SAAADI. The trim removed 0 bases at V and 4 bases at J, leaving 5 bases unmatched. This CDR3 has 16 residues. The CDR3 bases are TGCGCCAGCAGTGAGTCCCCTAGCGGGTTTTACAATGAGCAGTTCTTC. Protein: CASSESPSGFYNEQFF.

The table lists this clonotype with a few counts. This sequence joins TRBV7-9 and TRBJ2-4, with D perhaps TRBD1 (5 bases). V lost 5 bases and J lost 5, with 22 bases in between. In germline, CDR1 is SEHNR, CDR2 FQNEAQ (reference sequence). The CDR3 has 17 residues. The CDR3 protein is CASSPLSQGRQENIQYF. CDR3 bases: TGTGCCAGCAGCCCCCTGTCGCAGGGCCGCCAAGAAAACATTCAGTACTTC.

A few counts support this clonotype. This chain uses TRBV20-1 with TRBJ2-1; 11 bases agree with TRBD2. The CDR3 extends over 14 amino acids. The trim removed 1 base at V and 6 bases at J, leaving 2 bases unmatched. CDR1 is DFQATT and CDR2 is SNEGSKA in the germline V gene (reference sequence). The chain's CDR3 is CSARVAGGPNEQFF. Here the CDR3 DNA reads TGCAGTGCTAGAGTAGCGGGAGGGCCCAATGAGCAGTTCTTC.

This clonotype showed up just a few times. The chain uses TRBV5-6 and TRBJ2-4; D perhaps matches TRBD2 (6 bases). V lost 4 bases and J lost 7, with 15 bases in between. Germline V gene sequence: CDR1 SGHDT, CDR2 YYEEEE. The length of the CDR3 is 14 residues. CDR3 nucleotides: TGTGCCAGCAGCGCCCGGGAGCTCCCGAACATTCAGTACTTC. It is translated as CASSARELPNIQYF.

This clonotype was seen a few times. The chain links TRBV6-5 to TRBJ2-1; 9 bases agree with TRBD1. The CDR3 contains 14 residues. Trimming removed 5 bases from V and 7 bases from J; junction bases left unmatched: 6. Looked up from germline, CDR1 is MNHEY and CDR2 is SVGAGI. The CDR3 reads CASSIKTGGNEQFF. As DNA, the CDR3 is TGTGCCAGCAGTATCAAGACAGGGGGTAATGAGCAGTTCTTC.

The rearrangement joins TRBV6-4 to TRBJ1-1; no clear D. Trimming left V 4 bases short and J 3 bases short, with 9 bases between. Germline CDR1 is MRHNA and CDR2 is SNTAGT. The CDR3 is made up of 13 amino acids. The CDR3 here is CASSVYAYTEAFF. The CDR3 coding sequence is TGTGCCAGCAGTGTTTACGCTTACACTGAAGCTTTCTTT.

This clonotype was observed many times. The chain joins TRBV4-2 to TRBJ2-3, with D possibly TRBD1 on 6 matching bases. This CDR3 is 16 amino acids long. The V gene lost 0 bases and the J gene lost 8 bases, with 18 bases spanning the gap. CDR1 is LGHNA, CDR2 YNFKEQ, per germline. The CDR3 region has the DNA TGTGCCAGCAGCCAAGATCCGGGCTCCAGGGGTGCTACGCAGTATTTT. Its protein product is CASSQDPGSRGATQYF.

The chain joins TRBV7-2 to TRBJ1-2; D is possibly TRBD1 (6 bases). The CDR3 spans 15 residues. The V end was cut by 0 bases, the J end by 7 bases, with 15 bases between. CDR1 is SGHTA, CDR2 FQGNSA, per germline. For the CDR3, the DNA is TGTGCCAGCAGCTTAGCGAGGGGGGGGAATGGTGGCTACACCTTC. Its protein is CASSLARGGNGGYTF.

Points on this clonotype: A single base separates this from a much larger clone, so it may be a read error. The V gene is TRBV5-1, the J gene TRBJ2-4, with a tentative D call TRBD2 (5 bases). The CDR3 totals 14 residues. The germline CDR1 and CDR2 sequences are SGHRS and YFSETQ. CDR3 nucleotides: TGCGCCAGCAGCTTGGATAGCGCCAAAAACGTTCAGTACTTC. Its protein is CASSLDSAKNVQYF.

This chain links TRBV19 with TRBJ1-5, with TRBD1 identical over 7 bases. V was pared by 4 bases and J by 6 bases, with 0 bases of the junction left unmatched. CDR3 length equals 12 residues. Germline CDR1 LNHDA, CDR2 SQIVND (reference sequence). CDR3 sequence (DNA): TGTGCCAGTAGTACAGGGGGTCAGCCCCAGCATTTT. It is translated as CASSTGGQPQHF.

This clonotype is a singleton in its sample. The chain uses TRBV11-2 and TRBJ1-2, with D perhaps matching TRBD1 (6 bases). Germline loops: CDR1 SGHAT, CDR2 FQNNGV. This CDR3 is built from 14 residues. V was pared by 5 bases and J by 4 bases, with 14 bases between. CDR3 amino acids: CASSPQGWGYGYTF. The CDR3 DNA reads as TGTGCCAGCAGCCCACAGGGATGGGGCTATGGCTACACCTTC.

This clonotype was observed a single time. V usage is TRBV11-3 and J usage is TRBJ2-1; 7 bases agree with TRBD2. With V trimmed by 3 bases and J by 0 bases, 5 bases remained unmatched. Per the germline V gene, CDR1 is SGHNT and CDR2 is YENEEA. This CDR3 region has 16 residues. Here the CDR3 DNA reads TGTGCCAGCAGCTTTTCCGGGGGGAGCTCCTACAATGAGCAGTTCTTC. It yields the protein CASSFSGGSSYNEQFF.

The J gene is TRBJ2-3, the V gene TRBV3-1; 9 bases line up with TRBD1. The CDR3 covers 14 residues. Per the germline V gene, CDR1 is LGHDT and CDR2 is YNNKEL (reference sequence). V gave up 10 bases and J gave up 6 bases; unmatched junction bases: 11. CDR3 residues: CATSGTGRRDTQYF. Here the CDR3 DNA reads TGTGCCACCTCCGGGACAGGGAGGCGGGATACGCAGTATTTT.

The genes are TRBV20-1 and TRBJ2-7; the match to TRBD2 covers 10 bases. With V trimmed by 3 bases and J by 3 bases, 2 bases remained unmatched. The CDR3 spans 13 residues. Germline V gives CDR1 DFQATT, CDR2 SNEGSKA (reference sequence). The CDR3 region has the DNA TGCAGTGCTAGCAGCGGGAGGGACTACGAGCAGTACTTC. Protein product: CSASSGRDYEQYF.

The V gene is TRBV20-1, the J gene TRBJ2-5; TRBD2 might be the D (5 bases). V lost 8 bases to trimming and J lost 0 bases, with 16 bases between them. CDR1 DFQATT and CDR2 SNEGSKA come from the germline V gene (reference sequence). This CDR3 is built from 14 residues. CDR3 region: CSHSSAGDQETQYF. The DNA of the CDR3 is TGCAGTCACTCGTCGGCGGGTGACCAAGAGACCCAGTACTTC.

V gene TRBV7-2 combines with J gene TRBJ2-7; 10 bases are a match to TRBD2. This CDR3 is 17 amino acids long. V was pared by 4 bases and J by 4 bases, with 13 bases of the junction left unmatched. Germline lookup yields CDR1 SGHTA and CDR2 FQGNSA. CDR3 residues: CASSSLGEKRGGYEQYF. The CDR3, as DNA: TGTGCCAGCAGCTCGCTTGGCGAAAAGCGGGGGGGGTACGAGCAGTACTTC.